This T cell receptor beta chain originates from a study of siplizumab effects on memory and regulatory T cells. Per-sample assaying covered 85,000 to 100,000 TCR templates. This table comes from immunoSEQ multiplex PCR, and its TCRdb copy is limited to in-frame clones, with some not included. The table includes around 100,000 clones, 80% to 95% detected once. Study results and caveats: Unstimulated subset assignment was obtained for only a minor fraction of alloreactive clones. Siplizumab brought about a significant reduction in alloreactive sequences traceable to unstimulated CD4+ memory cells. Naive T cells appeared more diverse than memory cells and seemed to be major alloresponse contributors.

There are 13 residues in the CDR3. The V gene lost 4 bases and the J gene lost 4 bases, with 10 bases spanning the gap. Germline CDR1 reads LGHNA; CDR2 reads YSLEER. About this clone itself: The antigen is unknown.

J is TRBJ1-1 and V is TRBV4-3; the D gene is possibly TRBD1 (5 bases). This TCR was sampled from a human donor in good health. The sample consisted of CD4+ T cells sorted from blood. In nucleotides, the CDR3 is TGCGCCAGCAGCCGAGGGGTTCGCACTGAAGCTTTCTTT. This codes for CASSRGVRTEAFF.